This T cell receptor beta chain was profiled in a study of shared clonotypes between healthy human individuals. General study results and limits: Represented diversity (both genetic and exposure-history) was limited by the small number of donors. Depth of sequencing was expected to influence donor clonotype sharing. Around 5% of naive CD4 clonotypes were common to a few donors.

This clone was observed a few times. The target antigen is unknown. Authors' data handling: As immunoSEQ supplied junction-only sequences (without quality scores), filtering differed. The data were produced by immunoSEQ multiplex PCR, yet TCRdb's version contains in-frame clones alone and is incomplete. The D gene and trimming were derived from the DNA, and the V and J assignments and clone size from that table. The sample comprises around 980,000 clones, 75% to 80% of which are singletons, and around 0.61% rests with the top ten. The CDR3 is 13 amino acids. The V end lost 5 bases, the J end lost 5 bases, and 12 bases lay between the germline ends. Looked up from germline, CDR1 is SEHNR and CDR2 is FQNEAQ (reference sequence).

This clonotype was obtained from a man aged 18 to 30 in good health. Some clones in this sample may be carry-over from other donors' samples. The material sequenced was memory CD4+ T cells from PBMCs. Indicated subset: CD45RA-negative fraction. The chain uses TRBV7-9 and TRBJ1-2; unclear D gene. CDR3 bases: TGTGCCAGCAGCCTGGGTGGCCGATATGGCTACACCTTC. Its translation: CASSLGGRYGYTF. The variable domain in full, completed from reference TRBV7-9 and TRBJ1-2, reads DTGVSQNPRHKITKRGQNVTFRCDPISEHNRLYWYRQTLGQGPEFLTYFQNEAQLEKSRLLSDRFSAERPKGSFSTLEIQRTEQGDSAMYLCASSLGGRYGYTFGSGTRLTVV.